The 5 T cell receptor beta chains below all came from one sample that was sequenced in a study of T cells of healthy individuals. Via MiXCR, TCRdb re-called the 5' RACE reads, giving one row per CDR3 protein. The top ten clones hold around 4.7% of a sample with about 63,000 distinct CDR3 sequences, about 16% of them seen once. These TCRs come from a human donor in good health.

This clonotype turned up a few times. The chain combines TRBV5-1 with TRBJ2-2; TRBD2 matches 7 bases. Germline lookup yields CDR1 SGHRS and CDR2 YFSETQ. Trimming cost V 3 bases and J 2 bases; bases outside gene matches: 10. CDR3 size: 17 residues. The CDR3 spells CASSSGGPSLNTGELFF. As DNA, the CDR3 is TGCGCCAGCAGCTCGGGAGGCCCTAGCCTAAACACCGGGGAGCTGTTTTTT.

This clonotype was detected only a few times. The chain has TRBV5-1 and TRBJ1-4, with TRBD1 as a possible D gene (5 bases). Germline-derived CDR1 and CDR2 are SGHRS and YFSETQ. The CDR3 contains 13 residues. The V end was cut by 6 bases, the J end by 4 bases, with 10 bases between. This chain's CDR3 is CASKLGHNEKLFF. In DNA, the CDR3 is TGCGCCAGCAAGCTGGGGCATAATGAAAAACTGTTTTTT.

As to this clonotype: This may stem from a read error, because a much larger clone lies one nucleotide away. The rearrangement uses TRBV28 and TRBJ1-5, with D hard to call. The J call may be in error: the DNA end matches TRBJ2-3 better. The CDR3 spans 15 residues. Looked up from germline, CDR1 is MDHEN and CDR2 is SYDVKM. CDR3 region: CASSLGRRPYQPQYF. The CDR3 nucleotides are TGTGCCAGCAGTTTAGGACGGCGGCCCTATCAGCCCCAGTATTTT.

In this sample, this clonotype is medium-sized. This chain joins TRBV20-1 and TRBJ2-3, with D possibly TRBD2 on 6 matching bases. V was clipped by 0 bases and J by 9 bases, with 10 bases between them. This CDR3 region has 12 residues. From germline, CDR1 is DFQATT and CDR2 SNEGSKA (reference sequence). The CDR3 DNA sequence: TGCAGTGCTAGAGATCGGGGGAGCACGCAGTATTTT. It yields the protein CSARDRGSTQYF.

This clonotype was seen at least ten times. The chain employs TRBV5-5 and TRBJ1-4, with D uncertain. Germline CDR1 is SGHKS and CDR2 is YYEKEE (reference sequence). The CDR3 covers 16 residues. V was cut by 0 bases and J by 6 bases, with 15 bases left in between. CDR3 in amino acids: CASSLARLKGYEKLFF. The DNA of the CDR3 is TGTGCCAGCAGCTTGGCCCGCTTGAAGGGATATGAAAAACTGTTTTTT.